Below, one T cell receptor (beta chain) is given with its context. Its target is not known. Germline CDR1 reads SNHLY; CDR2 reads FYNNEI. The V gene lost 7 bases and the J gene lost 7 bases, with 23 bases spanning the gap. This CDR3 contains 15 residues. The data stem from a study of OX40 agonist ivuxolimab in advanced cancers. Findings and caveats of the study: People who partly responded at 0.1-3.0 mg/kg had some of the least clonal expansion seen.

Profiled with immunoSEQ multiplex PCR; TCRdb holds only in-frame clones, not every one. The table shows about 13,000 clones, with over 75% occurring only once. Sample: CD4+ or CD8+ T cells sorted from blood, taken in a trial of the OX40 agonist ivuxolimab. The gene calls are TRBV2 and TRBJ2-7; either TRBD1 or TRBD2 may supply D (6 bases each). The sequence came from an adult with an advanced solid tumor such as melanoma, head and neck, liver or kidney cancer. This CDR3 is CASKKGVAGTEEQYF. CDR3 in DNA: TGTGCCAGCAAGAAGGGGGTGGCGGGAACTGAGGAGCAGTACTTC.